A selection of T cell receptor beta chains follows, all from one sample in a study of graft-versus-host responses after intestinal transplantation. This table comes from immunoSEQ multiplex PCR, and its TCRdb copy is limited to in-frame clones, with some not included. This repertoire shows 100,000 or so clones, 92% found once; its top ten account for 0.15% to 0.2%. No cognate antigen is known for these TCRs. This material consisted of unstimulated CD4+ T cells sorted from spleen or lymph node cells, taken before intestinal transplant. The origin of the receptors is a human donor who received an intestinal transplant. CDR3s include the opening cysteine and the closing phenylalanine or tryptophan. A D gene is named only where the DNA matches it firmly. Expanded clones get a size class; other rows say once, few or many, or leave the size out.

j_gene: TRBJ1-2; abundance: NA; v_gene: TRBV18; d_gene: NA; CDR3nt: TGTGCCAGCTCACCCGACAGAAATTCGAACTATGGCTACACCTTC; CDR3aa: CASSPDRNSNYGYTF
j_gene: TRBJ2-7; abundance: NA; v_gene: TRBV5-1; d_gene: TRBD2; CDR3nt: TGCGCCAGCAGCTTGGGACTAGCGGTCTACGAGCAGTACTTC; CDR3aa: CASSLGLAVYEQYF
j_gene: TRBJ2-5; abundance: NA; v_gene: TRBV18; d_gene: NA; CDR3nt: TGTGCCAGCTCACCGACCGCAGGGTGGCAAGAGACCCAGTACTTC; CDR3aa: CASSPTAGWQETQYF
j_gene: TRBJ2-5; abundance: NA; v_gene: TRBV5-4; d_gene: TRBD1; CDR3nt: TGTGCCAGCAGCTTGGGGGACAGCAAAAAAGAGACCCAGTACTTC; CDR3aa: CASSLGDSKKETQYF
j_gene: TRBJ2-3; abundance: NA; v_gene: TRBV5-4; d_gene: NA; CDR3nt: TGTGCCAGCAGCACGGCAGAACAGACCCTCACAGATACGCAGTATTTT; CDR3aa: CASSTAEQTLTDTQYF
j_gene: TRBJ2-5; abundance: NA; v_gene: TRBV30; d_gene: NA; CDR3nt: TGTGCCTGGCAGCGTAGCTACCAAGAGACCCAGTACTTC; CDR3aa: CAWQRSYQETQYF
j_gene: TRBJ2-5; abundance: NA; v_gene: TRBV30; d_gene: NA; CDR3nt: TGTGCCTGGAGTAGAGGGGGGGCGGGAGAGACCCAGTACTTC; CDR3aa: CAWSRGGAGETQYF
j_gene: TRBJ1-6; abundance: NA; v_gene: TRBV5-1; d_gene: NA; CDR3nt: TGCGCCAGCAGGGGGGGGGCCAATGCCGGTTATAATTCACCCCTCCACTTT; CDR3aa: CASRGGANAGYNSPLHF
j_gene: TRBJ2-7; abundance: few; v_gene: TRBV5-4; d_gene: NA; CDR3nt: TGTGCCAGCAGCTTACACTCCTACGAGCAGTACTTC; CDR3aa: CASSLHSYEQYF
j_gene: TRBJ1-2; abundance: NA; v_gene: TRBV30; d_gene: TRBD1; CDR3nt: TGTGCCTGGAGGGGACAGGGGTATGGCTACACCTTC; CDR3aa: CAWRGQGYGYTF
j_gene: TRBJ2-1; abundance: NA; v_gene: TRBV27; d_gene: TRBD2; CDR3nt: TGTGCCAGCAGCCCCTCTAGCGGAAACTACAATGAGCAGTTCTTC; CDR3aa: CASSPSSGNYNEQFF
j_gene: TRBJ2-3; abundance: NA; v_gene: TRBV2; d_gene: NA; CDR3nt: TGTGCCAGCAGTGCTAACACTCTAGGCACAGATACGCAGTATTTT; CDR3aa: CASSANTLGTDTQYF